The rows below give T cell receptor beta chains drawn from one sample of a study of blood T cell repertoires in COVID-19. The protocol was immunoSEQ multiplex PCR, while the TCRdb copy is restricted to in-frame clones and leaves out a portion. The sample has a few hundred thousand clones; 65% to 90% are singletons. The sequencing sample was made of PBMCs or T cells enriched from blood (not recorded which). The receptors originated from a woman younger than 30 who had recovered from COVID-19. Each CDR3 is given with its conserved first and last residue. Each record gives: J gene, V gene, clone size, D gene, CDR3 protein, CDR3 DNA. The D gene is left open where the match is weak. Some rows have no size entry. The others give once, few or many, or a class for an expanded clone.

j_call: TRBJ1-1; v_call: TRBV30; clone_size: -; d_call: -; cdr3_aa: CAWEAALDTEAFF; cdr3_nt: TGTGCCTGGGAAGCGGCTTTGGACACTGAAGCTTTCTTT
j_call: TRBJ1-6; v_call: TRBV3-1/TRBV3-2; clone_size: -; d_call: -; cdr3_aa: CASRLRERDSPLHF; cdr3_nt: TGTGCCAGCAGACTCAGGGAAAGGGATTCACCCCTCCACTTT
j_call: TRBJ2-2; v_call: TRBV19; clone_size: -; d_call: TRBD1; cdr3_aa: CASSSLQGASTGELFF; cdr3_nt: TGTGCCAGTAGTTCCCTCCAGGGGGCGAGCACCGGGGAGCTGTTTTTT
j_call: TRBJ2-1; v_call: TRBV19; clone_size: -; d_call: TRBD2; cdr3_aa: CASSNSGSSYNEQFF; cdr3_nt: TGTGCCAGTAGTAATAGCGGGAGCTCCTACAATGAGCAGTTCTTC
j_call: TRBJ2-1; v_call: TRBV7-2; clone_size: -; d_call: TRBD2; cdr3_aa: CASSLGTSSYEQFF; cdr3_nt: TGTGCCAGCAGCTTAGGGACTAGCTCTTATGAGCAGTTCTTC
j_call: TRBJ2-5; v_call: TRBV12-3/TRBV12-4; clone_size: -; d_call: -; cdr3_aa: CASSWTVQETQYF; cdr3_nt: TGTGCCAGCAGTTGGACAGTTCAAGAGACCCAGTACTTC
j_call: TRBJ2-7; v_call: TRBV29-1; clone_size: -; d_call: -; cdr3_aa: CSVGGALSYEQYF; cdr3_nt: TGCAGCGTTGGCGGGGCCCTTTCCTACGAGCAGTACTTC
j_call: TRBJ1-2; v_call: TRBV10-3; clone_size: -; d_call: TRBD1; cdr3_aa: CAISGGTGEVRGYTF; cdr3_nt: TGTGCCATCAGTGGTGGGACAGGGGAAGTAAGAGGCTACACCTTC
j_call: TRBJ2-7; v_call: TRBV6-6; clone_size: -; d_call: -; cdr3_aa: CASSEQVSTQYF; cdr3_nt: TGTGCCAGCAGCGAACAGGTCTCCACCCAGTACTTC
j_call: TRBJ2-3; v_call: TRBV7-9; clone_size: once; d_call: -; cdr3_aa: CASSLGSDSRFSTDTQYF; cdr3_nt: TGTGCCAGCAGCCTTGGATCTGATTCTAGATTCAGCACAGATACGCAGTATTTT
j_call: TRBJ1-2; v_call: TRBV6-5; clone_size: -; d_call: TRBD1; cdr3_aa: CASSLQGVGGYTF; cdr3_nt: TGTGCCAGCAGTTTACAGGGGGTAGGAGGCTACACCTTC
j_call: TRBJ2-7; v_call: TRBV6-5; clone_size: few; d_call: -; cdr3_aa: CASSRGFEQYF; cdr3_nt: TGTGCCAGCAGCCGAGGTTTCGAGCAGTACTTC
j_call: TRBJ2-3; v_call: TRBV2; clone_size: -; d_call: TRBD2; cdr3_aa: CASSRSGGADTQYF; cdr3_nt: TGTGCCAGCAGTCGAAGCGGGGGGGCGGATACGCAGTATTTT
j_call: TRBJ2-5; v_call: TRBV4-2; clone_size: few; d_call: -; cdr3_aa: CASSQDRGQTQYF; cdr3_nt: TGTGCCAGCAGCCAAGATCGGGGTCAGACCCAGTACTTC
j_call: TRBJ2-5; v_call: TRBV7-8; clone_size: few; d_call: TRBD2; cdr3_aa: CASSLVRIAGVKVGETQYF; cdr3_nt: TGTGCCAGCAGCTTAGTGCGGATAGCGGGGGTAAAGGTGGGAGAGACCCAGTACTTC
j_call: TRBJ1-1; v_call: TRBV19; clone_size: -; d_call: -; cdr3_aa: CASSIGGFMNTEAFF; cdr3_nt: TGTGCCAGTAGTATCGGAGGTTTCATGAACACTGAAGCTTTCTTT
j_call: TRBJ2-3; v_call: TRBV4-1; clone_size: -; d_call: -; cdr3_aa: CASSQDPGTDTQYF; cdr3_nt: TGCGCCAGCAGCCAAGATCCGGGAACAGATACGCAGTATTTT
j_call: TRBJ1-2; v_call: TRBV12-3/TRBV12-4; clone_size: -; d_call: -; cdr3_aa: CASSDGTDGYTF; cdr3_nt: TGTGCCAGCAGTGACGGGACTGATGGCTACACCTTC
j_call: TRBJ2-7; v_call: TRBV27; clone_size: -; d_call: -; cdr3_aa: CASSPSGTLPYEQYF; cdr3_nt: TGTGCCAGCAGCCCTTCCGGGACTCTTCCCTACGAGCAGTACTTC
j_call: TRBJ2-7; v_call: TRBV19; clone_size: -; d_call: TRBD2; cdr3_aa: CASSSATSGRLYEQYF; cdr3_nt: TGTGCCAGTAGTTCGGCAACTAGCGGGAGACTCTACGAGCAGTACTTC
j_call: TRBJ1-1; v_call: TRBV2; clone_size: -; d_call: -; cdr3_aa: CASSPAPGYGTEAFF; cdr3_nt: TGTGCCAGCAGTCCAGCCCCAGGGTATGGCACTGAAGCTTTCTTT
j_call: TRBJ2-1; v_call: TRBV28; clone_size: -; d_call: -; cdr3_aa: CASSAASVAGSYNEQFF; cdr3_nt: TGTGCCAGCAGTGCCGCCAGTGTGGCGGGTTCCTACAATGAGCAGTTCTTC
j_call: TRBJ2-1; v_call: TRBV7-9; clone_size: -; d_call: TRBD2; cdr3_aa: CASSPTSGMYNEQFF; cdr3_nt: TGTGCCAGCAGCCCAACTAGCGGGATGTACAATGAGCAGTTCTTC
j_call: TRBJ2-1; v_call: TRBV14; clone_size: -; d_call: TRBD2; cdr3_aa: CASSPRSGRAYSEQFF; cdr3_nt: TGTGCCAGCAGCCCCCGAAGCGGGAGGGCCTATAGTGAGCAGTTCTTC
j_call: TRBJ2-1; v_call: TRBV6-5; clone_size: -; d_call: -; cdr3_aa: CASSQPRDYNEQFF; cdr3_nt: TGTGCCAGCAGTCAACCACGGGACTACAATGAGCAGTTCTTC
j_call: TRBJ1-2; v_call: TRBV6-5; clone_size: few; d_call: TRBD1; cdr3_aa: CASSMTGDLGGYTF; cdr3_nt: TGTGCCAGCAGTATGACAGGGGATTTGGGTGGCTACACCTTC
j_call: TRBJ2-7; v_call: TRBV30; clone_size: -; d_call: TRBD1; cdr3_aa: CAWSVGTGIYEQYF; cdr3_nt: TGTGCCTGGAGTGTAGGGACAGGGATTTACGAGCAGTACTTC
j_call: TRBJ1-5; v_call: TRBV19; clone_size: -; d_call: -; cdr3_aa: CASSIDRWSNQPQHF; cdr3_nt: TGTGCCAGTAGTATCGACAGGTGGAGCAATCAGCCCCAGCATTTT
j_call: TRBJ2-7; v_call: TRBV10-3; clone_size: -; d_call: -; cdr3_aa: CAISQTGQGLEQYF; cdr3_nt: TGTGCCATCAGTCAAACCGGACAGGGACTAGAGCAGTACTTC
j_call: TRBJ1-1; v_call: TRBV14; clone_size: -; d_call: -; cdr3_aa: CASSQQGIRGTEAFF; cdr3_nt: TGTGCCAGCAGCCAACAGGGGATTCGAGGAACTGAAGCTTTCTTT
j_call: TRBJ1-2; v_call: TRBV28; clone_size: -; d_call: TRBD1; cdr3_aa: CASSSARGFYGYTF; cdr3_nt: TGTGCCAGCAGTTCGGCCAGGGGGTTCTATGGCTACACCTTC
j_call: TRBJ1-5; v_call: TRBV5-1; clone_size: -; d_call: TRBD1; cdr3_aa: CASSAQGGGNQPQHF; cdr3_nt: TGCGCCAGCAGCGCACAGGGGGGCGGCAATCAGCCCCAGCATTTT
j_call: TRBJ1-3; v_call: TRBV6-5; clone_size: -; d_call: -; cdr3_aa: CASRRLGRNTIYF; cdr3_nt: TGTGCCAGCAGGCGGCTCGGCAGAAACACCATATATTTT